The sample holds one count of the clone carrying this TCR beta chain. The data belong to a study of T cell responses to AZD1222 COVID-19 vaccine. Germline V gene data show CDR1 as DFQATT and CDR2 as SNEGSKA (reference sequence). V gave up 3 bases and J gave up 6 bases, with 11 bases separating them. This CDR3 comprises 12 residues. The assay was immunoSEQ multiplex PCR, and TCRdb's table has in-frame clones only and misses some. This table holds about 160,000 clones, more than 75% found once. The J gene is TRBJ1-1, the V gene TRBV20-1; D unresolved. This TCR was recovered from an adult who received the AZD1222 COVID-19 vaccine. The source was peripheral blood, collected 28 days after the second AZD1222 dose. The CDR3 loop reads CSASLAGPEAFF. In DNA, the CDR3 is TGCAGTGCTAGTTTAGCGGGTCCTGAAGCTTTCTTT.